The entry that follows covers one TCR beta chain sequence. The antigen is unknown. Germline V lookup: CDR1 SQVTM, CDR2 ANQGSEA. J lost 4 bases, V lost 7 bases, and 21 bases had no gene match. This CDR3 region has 18 residues. The data are from a study of T cell responses to AZD1222 COVID-19 vaccine. General study points: White British ancestry dominated among donors, who included more females, and clonal diversity was possibly underestimated. The study found vaccine-associated CD4 TCRs spanning spike, dominant at 160-218 and 743-854.

Data came from immunoSEQ multiplex PCR; TCRdb stores just in-frame clones and leaves some out. The repertoire consists of about 64,000 clones, with 75% to 95% occurring once and the leading ten covering 6.3%. The sample was peripheral blood, taken 28 days after the second dose of the MenACWY control vaccine. The TCR sequence derives from an adult who received the MenACWY meningococcal vaccine as a control. The genes are TRBV29-1 and TRBJ1-5; 8 bases line up with TRBD1. The CDR3, as DNA: TGCAGCGCTCAAATCGGGACAGGTAACGTTAGGGGGAATCAGCCCCAGCATTTT. Protein product: CSAQIGTGNVRGNQPQHF. The full variable domain, completed using reference TRBV29-1 and TRBJ1-5, is SAVISQKPSRDICQRGTSLTIQCQVDSQVTMMFWYRQQPGQSLTLIATANQGSEATYESGFVIDKFPISRPNLTFSTLTVSNMSPEDSSIYLCSAQIGTGNVRGNQPQHFGDGTRLSIL.